The 19 T cell receptor beta chains below all came from one sample that was sequenced in a study of OX40 agonist ivuxolimab in advanced cancers. Sequenced by immunoSEQ multiplex PCR; TCRdb stores in-frame clones only, minus some. The sample yields around 60,000 clones, around 87% seen once. This material consisted of CD4+ or CD8+ T cells sorted from blood, taken in a trial of the OX40 agonist ivuxolimab. These receptors all stem from an adult with an advanced solid tumor such as melanoma, head and neck, liver or kidney cancer.

The chain is built from TRBV28 and TRBJ1-2; TRBD1 might be the D (5 bases). Trimming removed 8 bases at V and 2 bases at J, with 12 bases between. The CDR3 is made up of 13 amino acids. In germline, CDR1 is MDHEN, CDR2 SYDVKM. The CDR3 region has the DNA TGTGCCAGCGAGGGGCAGTTAAACTATGGCTACACCTTC. This gives the protein CASEGQLNYGYTF.

This chain uses TRBV6-5 with TRBJ2-1; unclear D gene. Trimming took off 6 bases at V and 3 bases at J, with 12 bases between the two ends. This CDR3 spans 14 amino acids. Germline CDR1 and CDR2: MNHEY and SVGAGI. CDR3 in amino acids: CASRGIGYYNEQFF. CDR3 in DNA: TGTGCCAGCAGGGGGATCGGGTACTACAATGAGCAGTTCTTC.

The chain uses TRBV29-1 and TRBJ2-1, with 9 nucleotides matching TRBD2. V was clipped by 4 bases and J by 1 base; unmatched bases: 5. The length of the CDR3 is 15 residues. The germline CDR1 and CDR2 sequences are SQVTM and ANQGSEA. The CDR3 spells CSVGGSGSSYNEQFF. CDR3 bases: TGCAGCGTTGGGGGTAGCGGGAGTTCCTACAATGAGCAGTTCTTC.

The CDR3 coding sequence is TGTGCCAGCAGCTTAGGGACAGGGGTTCAGTATGGCTACACCTTC. Translated: CASSLGTGVQYGYTF. V gene TRBV7-6 combines with J gene TRBJ1-2; 9 nucleotides line up with TRBD1. Per germline, CDR1 SGHVS and CDR2 FNYEAQ. V gave up 1 base and J gave up 5 bases; unmatched junction bases: 5. The CDR3 covers 15 residues.

The chain employs TRBV28 and TRBJ2-1; D is unresolved. V was trimmed by 3 bases and J by 3 bases, leaving 9 bases between them. Germline CDR1 and CDR2: MDHEN and SYDVKM. CDR3 length equals 14 residues. The CDR3 bases are TGTGCCAGCAGTTTTACCGTCGGCTACAATGAGCAGTTCTTC. Protein product: CASSFTVGYNEQFF.

The chain combines TRBV10-3 with TRBJ1-1; D is possibly TRBD1 (5 bases). CDR1 ENHRY and CDR2 SYGVKD come from the germline V gene. V lost 2 bases and J lost 0, with 13 bases in between. The CDR3 is 16 amino acids. In DNA, the CDR3 is TGTGCCATCAGTGAGGTCTCGACAGTCCTGAACACTGAAGCTTTCTTT. It translates to CAISEVSTVLNTEAFF.

The rearrangement joins TRBV7-3 to TRBJ2-1; 11 positions match TRBD2. The CDR3 covers 15 residues. The V gene end was trimmed by 6 bases and the J gene end by 10 bases; junction bases not matched to a gene: 11. Germline values: CDR1 SGHTA, CDR2 FQGTGA. CDR3 loop: CASSIEGTSGGEQFF. CDR3 coding DNA: TGTGCCAGCAGTATAGAGGGGACTAGCGGAGGAGAGCAGTTCTTC.

The chain joins TRBV19 to TRBJ1-2; 8 bases are a match to TRBD1. Germline-derived CDR1 and CDR2 are LNHDA and SQIVND (reference sequence). The junction had 9 bases not matched to a gene; V was cut back by 6 bases and J by 6 bases. The CDR3 loop spans 14 amino acids. The CDR3 bases are TGTGCCAGTAGCCCAAGGACAGGGAACCATGGCTACACCTTC. Amino acid sequence: CASSPRTGNHGYTF.

V gene TRBV6-5 combines with J gene TRBJ2-1; D may be TRBD1 (6 bases). The CDR3 length is 15 residues. Trimming removed 2 bases at V and 2 bases at J, with 10 bases between. Germline CDR1 and CDR2: MNHEY and SVGAGI. The CDR3 DNA follows: TGTGCCAGCAGTTACGGGGGCCAAACCTACAATGAGCAGTTCTTC. Residues: CASSYGGQTYNEQFF.

This chain uses TRBV2 with TRBJ1-3; D ambiguous. Trimming left V 3 bases short and J 4 bases short, with 13 bases between. Germline loops: CDR1 SNHLY, CDR2 FYNNEI. CDR3 length: 15 amino acids. Written as DNA, the CDR3 is TGTGCCAGCAGTGAGTCCCGGGTAGCGGGAAACACCATATATTTT. This gives the protein CASSESRVAGNTIYF.

The CDR3 DNA reads as TGTGCCAGCAGCCTTTACGCCGCGAGCTCCTACGAGCAGTACTTC. Protein product: CASSLYAASSYEQYF. The chain is built from TRBV6-6 and TRBJ2-7, with D uncertain. Germline values: CDR1 MNHNY, CDR2 SVGAGI (reference sequence). The CDR3 is 15 amino acids. The germline V and J ends were trimmed by 6 bases and 0 bases, with 15 bases remaining between them.

The chain couples TRBV6-1 to TRBJ1-5; TRBD1 might be the D (6 bases). The CDR3 is made up of 15 amino acids. The ends were cut back, 3 bases at V and 6 bases at J, with 15 bases in the middle. The germline V gene encodes CDR1 MNHNS and CDR2 SASEGT. This chain's CDR3 is CASSDRTAIGQPQHF. The CDR3 DNA reads TGTGCCAGCAGTGATAGGACAGCTATAGGTCAGCCCCAGCATTTT.

This clone was counted a single time. The chain links TRBV29-1 to TRBJ1-1, with D possibly matching TRBD1 (5 bases). Germline CDR1 reads SQVTM; CDR2 reads ANQGSEA. This CDR3 is built from 12 residues. V lost 5 bases and J 4 bases, leaving 11 bases between the germline ends. This CDR3 is CSVKGMGTEAFF. CDR3 DNA sequence: TGCAGCGTTAAGGGGATGGGCACTGAAGCTTTCTTT.

In this sample, this clone turned up once. The chain joins TRBV28 to TRBJ2-7; D ambiguous. V was cut by 6 bases and J by 4 bases, with 7 bases left in between. The CDR3 spans 11 residues. CDR1 MDHEN and CDR2 SYDVKM come from the germline V gene. CDR3 residues: CASSREYEQYF. The CDR3 DNA reads as TGTGCCAGCAGCCGCGAGTACGAGCAGTACTTC.

This clone was found once. The V call is TRBV5-1, the J call TRBJ2-5; D is perhaps TRBD1 (6 bases). This CDR3 comprises 14 residues. CDR1 is SGHRS and CDR2 is YFSETQ in the germline V gene. Trimming took off 2 bases at V and 3 bases at J, with 11 bases between the two ends. The CDR3 DNA sequence: TGCGCCAGCAGCTTTCCAGGGGCTAAAGAGACCCAGTACTTC. Protein sequence: CASSFPGAKETQYF.

This rearrangement joins TRBV7-9 to TRBJ2-1, with D unresolved. The germline V gene encodes CDR1 SEHNR and CDR2 FQNEAQ (reference sequence). CDR3 length: 14 amino acids. V was cut by 5 bases and J by 0 bases, with 8 bases left in between. CDR3 coding DNA: TGTGCCAGCAGCCTACGGGCCTCCTACAATGAGCAGTTCTTC. It yields the protein CASSLRASYNEQFF.

The rearrangement joins TRBV4-2 to TRBJ1-2; TRBD1 matches at 10 bases. Trimming at V came to 4 bases and at J to 7 bases, leaving 15 bases not matched to a gene. Germline lookup yields CDR1 LGHNA and CDR2 YNFKEQ. This CDR3 has 17 amino acids. The CDR3 DNA reads TGTGCCAGCAGCCGTTTGACCGGGACAGGGGAAAAAGGTGGCTACACCTTC. This codes for CASSRLTGTGEKGGYTF.

The chain is built from TRBV28 and TRBJ2-3, with 15 bases that match TRBD2. Germline CDR1 reads MDHEN; CDR2 reads SYDVKM. The CDR3 is made up of 16 amino acids. V was pared by 7 bases and J by 6 bases, with 8 bases of the junction left unmatched. The CDR3 DNA is TGTGCCAGCATCGCCGGGACTAGCGGGAGGTTGGATACGCAGTATTTT. It is translated as CASIAGTSGRLDTQYF.

The V call is TRBV25-1, the J call TRBJ2-7, with 9 bases lining up with TRBD2. Germline CDR1 reads MGHDK; CDR2 reads SYGVNS. CDR3 length equals 16 residues. Trimming took 4 bases from V and 4 from J; bases not matched to a gene: 11. The CDR3 sequence: CASSASGRSPAYEQYF. DNA of the CDR3: TGTGCCAGCAGTGCGAGCGGGAGGTCTCCGGCTTACGAGCAGTACTTC.